These 27 T cell receptor beta chains share one sample of origin, sequenced in a study of cytomegalovirus exposure and HLA in healthy donors. Sequenced by immunoSEQ multiplex PCR; TCRdb stores in-frame clones only, minus some. The sample holds over 250,000 clones, 80% to 90% seen once. What was sequenced was PBMCs. The origin of the receptors is a woman younger than 30 in good health and CMV-seronegative.

CDR3 residues: CASSPGTSGYGYTF. The DNA of the CDR3 is TGTGCCAGCAGCCCCGGGACTTCTGGCTATGGCTACACCTTC. The V and J genes are TRBV27 and TRBJ1-2; D might be TRBD1 (5 bases). The CDR3 spans 14 residues. Germline CDR1 is MNHEY and CDR2 is SMNVEV (reference sequence). V was clipped by 6 bases and J by 4 bases, with 15 bases between them.

This chain uses TRBV4-3 with TRBJ2-3; the D gene is possibly TRBD2 (5 bases). Germline lookup yields CDR1 LGHNA and CDR2 YSLEER. V was trimmed by 3 bases and J by 6 bases, leaving 19 bases between them. The CDR3 runs 16 residues. DNA for the CDR3: TGCGCCAGCAGCCACGAGTCGAGCGGTAAAGGGGATACGCAGTATTTT. Residues: CASSHESSGKGDTQYF.

The chain employs TRBV5-4 and TRBJ1-2, with D maybe TRBD1 (5 bases). The CDR3 is made up of 14 amino acids. Germline CDR1 reads SGHNT; CDR2 reads YYREEE (reference sequence). The germline V and J ends were trimmed by 3 bases and 5 bases, with 14 bases remaining between them. CDR3 protein: CASSSQVNAYGYTF. The DNA of the CDR3 is TGTGCCAGCAGCTCACAGGTGAATGCTTATGGCTACACCTTC.

The rearrangement joins TRBV6-1 to TRBJ1-2; possibly TRBD1 for D (5 bases). V was trimmed by 3 bases and J by 7 bases, leaving 6 bases between them. The CDR3 is 11 amino acids. The V gene's germline CDR1 is MNHNS and CDR2 SASEGT. The CDR3 nucleotides read TGTGCCAGCAGTGATACAGGTGGCTACACCTTC. Its protein product is CASSDTGGYTF.

This clone is classed as medium-sized (0.01 to 0.1%). This rearrangement joins TRBV29-1 to TRBJ1-2; 7 nucleotides line up with TRBD1. CDR1 and CDR2 (germline): SQVTM, ANQGSEA. CDR3 length: 16 residues. V shed 2 bases and J 8 bases; nucleotides not matched to a gene: 17. The CDR3 DNA follows: TGCAGCGTTGAACTTACCGGGACAGCAGATATTGAAGGCTACACCTTC. It encodes CSVELTGTADIEGYTF. Looking up the rest from reference TRBV29-1 and TRBJ1-2 gives the full variable domain: SAVISQKPSRDICQRGTSLTIQCQVDSQVTMMFWYRQQPGQSLTLIATANQGSEATYESGFVIDKFPISRPNLTFSTLTVSNMSPEDSSIYLCSVELTGTADIEGYTFGSGTRLTVV.

The chain couples TRBV2 to TRBJ1-2; D gene unclear. CDR1 and CDR2 from the germline V gene are SNHLY and FYNNEI. Trimming left V 8 bases short and J 4 bases short, with 11 bases between. The CDR3 is made up of 12 amino acids. The CDR3 nucleotides read TGTGCCAGCGTAACAGAACCCTATGGCTACACCTTC. Its translation is CASVTEPYGYTF. Full variable domain (remainder filled in from reference TRBV2 and TRBJ1-2): EPEVTQTPSHQVTQMGQEVILRCVPISNHLYFYWYRQILGQKVEFLVSFYNNEISEKSEIFDDQFSVERPDGSNFTLKIRSTKLEDSAMYFCASVTEPYGYTFGSGTRLTVV.

The CDR3 sequence is CASSTGESSYGYTF. CDR3 nucleotides: TGCGCCAGCTCCACAGGGGAGAGTAGCTATGGCTACACCTTC. The chain employs TRBV4-3 and TRBJ1-2, with 7 bases lining up with TRBD1. The germline V gene encodes CDR1 LGHNA and CDR2 YSLEER. The CDR3 has 14 residues. J lost 4 bases, V lost 8 bases, and 10 bases had no gene match.

CDR3 coding DNA: TGCGCCAGCAGCTTGGGGGGCTATGAGACCCAGTACTTC. It translates to CASSLGGYETQYF. This chain connects TRBV5-1 to TRBJ2-5; D perhaps matches TRBD1 (5 bases). The CDR3 contains 13 residues. Deletions cut 0 bases from V and 5 bases from J, with 8 bases between. Germline assignment: CDR1 SGHRS and CDR2 YFSETQ. Complete variable domain (other parts from reference TRBV5-1 and TRBJ2-5): KAGVTQTPRYLIKTRGQQVTLSCSPISGHRSVSWYQQTPGQGLQFLFEYFSETQRNKGNFPGRFSGRQFSNSRSEMNVSTLELGDSALYLCASSLGGYETQYFGPGTRLLVL.

The chain is built from TRBV11-2 and TRBJ2-3; D is unclear. The germline CDR1 and CDR2 sequences are SGHAT and FQNNGV. The length of the CDR3 is 15 residues. V lost 1 base, J lost 0 bases, and 8 bases lay in between. The CDR3 DNA is TGTGCCAGCAGCTTAGGTATTCCGAGCACAGATACGCAGTATTTT. Translation: CASSLGIPSTDTQYF.

V usage is TRBV7-8 and J usage is TRBJ2-7; 13 positions agree with TRBD2. Germline-derived CDR1 and CDR2 are SGHVS and FQNEAQ. Trimming at V came to 4 bases and at J to 3 bases, leaving 6 bases not matched to a gene. CDR3 size: 16 residues. CDR3 bases: TGTGCCAGCAGCTCGGGACTAGCGGGGAATGTCTACGAGCAGTACTTC. It specifies CASSSGLAGNVYEQYF.

V usage is TRBV7-2 and J usage is TRBJ2-3; 8 bases line up with TRBD2. Germline CDR1 reads SGHTA; CDR2 reads FQGNSA. The CDR3 is 18 residues long. V lost 6 bases, J lost 0 bases, and 14 bases stayed unmatched. The CDR3, as DNA: TGTGCCAGCAGGCAAAAGGTTACTCGGGGGGGGAGCACAGATACGCAGTATTTT. Its protein is CASRQKVTRGGSTDTQYF.

The chain employs TRBV11-2 and TRBJ1-2; a weak D match, TRBD1 (6 bases). This CDR3 is 15 amino acids long. Germline CDR1 is SGHAT and CDR2 is FQNNGV. V lost 1 base and J 3 bases, leaving 12 bases between the germline ends. In nucleotides, the CDR3 is TGTGCCAGCAGCTTAGCCCAGGGGATAGACTATGGCTACACCTTC. It codes for CASSLAQGIDYGYTF.

The chain combines TRBV25-1 with TRBJ2-3; D unresolved. The V end lost 0 bases, the J end lost 7 bases, and 5 bases lay between the germline ends. The CDR3 runs to 12 residues. Germline CDR1 MGHDK, CDR2 SYGVNS. CDR3 sequence (DNA): TGTGCCAGCAGTGAATATGCTAATACGCAGTATTTT. Amino acid sequence: CASSEYANTQYF.

V and J are TRBV4-2 and TRBJ2-7; 9 positions match TRBD1. Losses at the gene ends were 4 bases for V and 6 bases for J; bases not matched to a gene: 13. The CDR3 runs to 16 residues. CDR1 LGHNA and CDR2 YNFKEQ come from the germline V gene. DNA of the CDR3: TGTGCCAGCAGCCCTGAGGGGGACAGGGTTGGGGGCGAGCAGTACTTC. It is translated as CASSPEGDRVGGEQYF.

The V call is TRBV27, the J call TRBJ1-5, with TRBD1 matching over 7 bases. The germline CDR1 and CDR2 sequences are MNHEY and SMNVEV (reference sequence). With V trimmed by 6 bases and J by 5 bases, 4 bases remained unmatched. The CDR3 loop spans 13 amino acids. CDR3 DNA: TGTGCCAGCAGCTACGACAGGGATCAGCCCCAGCATTTT. This encodes CASSYDRDQPQHF.

The chain joins TRBV18 to TRBJ2-7, with TRBD2 identical over 13 bases. Germline V gene sequence: CDR1 KGHSH, CDR2 LQKENI. This CDR3 is built from 15 residues. With 3 bases clipped from V and 3 bases from J, the junction kept 2 bases outside the gene matches. The CDR3 DNA reads as TGTGCCAGCTCACCGCGGACTAGCGGGAGCTACGAGCAGTACTTC. Amino acid sequence: CASSPRTSGSYEQYF.

J is TRBJ2-2 and V is TRBV7-6; 7 nucleotides align to TRBD1. The V segment lost 0 bases and the J segment 1 base; nucleotides outside the gene matches: 2. CDR1 SGHVS and CDR2 FNYEAQ come from the germline V gene. The CDR3 consists of 16 residues. The CDR3 is CASSLAPGGNTGELFF. The CDR3 DNA is TGTGCCAGCAGCTTAGCGCCAGGGGGGAACACCGGGGAGCTGTTTTTT.

The chain uses TRBV11-2 and TRBJ1-2; 7 bases are shared with TRBD1. The CDR3 is 16 residues long. V lost 1 base and J lost 4; bases outside the gene matches: 9. Germline CDR1 and CDR2: SGHAT and FQNNGV. Written as DNA, the CDR3 is TGTGCCAGCAGCTTAGTTCCAGGGGGGCTTCCCTATGGCTACACCTTC. This translates into CASSLVPGGLPYGYTF.

The V and J genes are TRBV29-1 and TRBJ1-1; the D is unclear. The ends were cut back, 3 bases at V and 1 base at J, with 9 bases in the middle. This CDR3 comprises 13 residues. CDR1 SQVTM and CDR2 ANQGSEA come from the germline V gene. Here the CDR3 reads CSVESHTNTEAFF. Here the CDR3 DNA reads TGCAGCGTTGAGTCCCACACGAACACTGAAGCTTTCTTT.

In its sample, this clone was seen a few times. Here the CDR3 reads CASSQDGQPNYGYTF. CDR3 bases: TGTGCCAGCAGCCAAGATGGGCAGCCGAACTATGGCTACACCTTC. V gene TRBV14 combines with J gene TRBJ1-2, with D uncertain. CDR3 length: 15 residues. In germline, CDR1 is SGHDN, CDR2 FVKESK. Deletions cut 0 bases from V and 2 bases from J, with 10 bases between.

The chain joins TRBV5-4 to TRBJ2-7, with 9 bases matching TRBD2. Germline CDR1 is SGHNT and CDR2 is YYREEE (reference sequence). This CDR3 contains 14 residues. Trimming at V came to 2 bases and at J to 2 bases, leaving 2 bases not matched to a gene. Here the CDR3 DNA reads TGTGCCAGCAGCTTTTTAGCGGGGGCCTACGAGCAGTACTTC. This sequence encodes CASSFLAGAYEQYF.

Note on this clone: The same CDR3 also results from other DNA sequences found in this sample. The chain joins TRBV27 to TRBJ2-1; perhaps TRBD1 as D (5 bases). Trimming cost V 6 bases and J 9 bases, with 9 bases left between them. The CDR3 sequence is 11 residues long. Germline V gives CDR1 MNHEY, CDR2 SMNVEV (reference sequence). CDR3 region: CASSLQGEQFF. Written as DNA, the CDR3 is TGTGCCAGCAGCCTTCAGGGTGAGCAGTTCTTC.

This chain connects TRBV19 to TRBJ1-5, with 7 bases fitting TRBD1. V trimming: 6 bases; J trimming: 2 bases; junction bases outside the gene matches: 7. The V gene's germline CDR1 is LNHDA and CDR2 SQIVND (reference sequence). This CDR3 region has 15 residues. CDR3 region: CASRIQGNGNQPQHF. CDR3 coding DNA: TGTGCCAGTAGGATACAGGGGAATGGCAATCAGCCCCAGCATTTT.

The chain employs TRBV7-2 and TRBJ1-2, with D possibly being TRBD1 (6 bases). From germline, CDR1 is SGHTA and CDR2 FQGNSA. CDR3 size: 17 residues. The V end lost 0 bases, the J end lost 1 base, and 15 bases lay between the germline ends. This CDR3 is CASSLAQGGARNYGYTF. CDR3 sequence (DNA): TGTGCCAGCAGCTTAGCGCAAGGGGGGGCGCGTAACTATGGCTACACCTTC. Together with reference TRBV7-2 and TRBJ1-2, the CDR3 gives the full variable domain: GAGVSQSPSNKVTEKGKDVELRCDPISGHTALYWYRQSLGQGLEFLIYFQGNSAPDKSGLPSDRFSAERTGGSVSTLTIQRTQQEDSAVYLCASSLAQGGARNYGYTFGSGTRLTVV.

V is TRBV30 and J is TRBJ1-1, with a tentative D call TRBD1 (5 bases). V shed 3 bases and J shed 4 bases, with 6 bases lying between them. The CDR3 has 11 residues. The germline CDR1 and CDR2 sequences are GTSNPN and SVGIG (reference sequence). The CDR3 region is CAWSRATEAFF. CDR3 coding DNA: TGTGCCTGGAGCAGGGCCACTGAAGCTTTCTTT.

This clone has only one observation. The chain couples TRBV6-4 to TRBJ1-5; TRBD1 matches 12 bases. V trimming: 6 bases; J trimming: 10 bases; junction bases outside the gene matches: 7. The germline V gene has CDR1 MRHNA and CDR2 SNTAGT. The CDR3 extends over 14 amino acids. The CDR3 is CASSPGTGGSPQHF. The CDR3 DNA reads as TGTGCCAGCAGCCCCGGGACAGGGGGCTCCCCCCAGCATTTT.

This clone appeared a single time. The chain couples TRBV5-1 to TRBJ2-5, with D perhaps matching TRBD2 (5 bases). V was trimmed by 7 bases and J by 4 bases, leaving 11 bases between them. The CDR3 loop spans 12 amino acids. The germline V gene has CDR1 SGHRS and CDR2 YFSETQ. The CDR3 loop is CASGNGGETQYF. The DNA of the CDR3 is TGCGCCAGCGGAAACGGAGGAGAGACCCAGTACTTC.